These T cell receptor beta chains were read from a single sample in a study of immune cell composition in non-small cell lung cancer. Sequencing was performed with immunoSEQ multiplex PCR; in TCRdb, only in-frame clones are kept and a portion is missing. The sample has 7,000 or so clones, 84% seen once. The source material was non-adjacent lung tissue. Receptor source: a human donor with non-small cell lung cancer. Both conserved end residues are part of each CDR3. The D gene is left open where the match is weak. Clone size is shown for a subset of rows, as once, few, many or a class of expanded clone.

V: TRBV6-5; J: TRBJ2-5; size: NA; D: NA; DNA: TGTGCCAGCAGGGGCCGAGAGACCCAGTACTTC; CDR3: CASRGRETQYF
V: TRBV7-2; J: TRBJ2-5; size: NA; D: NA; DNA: TGTGCCAGCAGCTCCGGGGAGACCCAGTACTTC; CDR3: CASSSGETQYF
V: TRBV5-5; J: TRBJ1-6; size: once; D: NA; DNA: TGTGCCAGCACCCTTGGGAATTCACCCCTCCACTTT; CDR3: CASTLGNSPLHF
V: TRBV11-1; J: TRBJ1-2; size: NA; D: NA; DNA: TGTGCCAGCAGCTTAGGTGGGGGCTATGGCTACACCTTC; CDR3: CASSLGGGYGYTF
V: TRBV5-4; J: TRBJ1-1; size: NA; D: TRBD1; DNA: TGTGCCAGCAGCGGGCGACAGGGTCGGTACACTGAAGCTTTCTTT; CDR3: CASSGRQGRYTEAFF
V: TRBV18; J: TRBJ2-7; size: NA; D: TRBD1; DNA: TGTGCCAGCTCACCATTAGGAGGGACAGGATTCTACGAGCAGTACTTC; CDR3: CASSPLGGTGFYEQYF
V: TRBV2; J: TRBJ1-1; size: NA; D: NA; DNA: TGTGCCAGCCGCAGTTCCAGGGGTGACACTGAAGCTTTCTTT; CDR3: CASRSSRGDTEAFF
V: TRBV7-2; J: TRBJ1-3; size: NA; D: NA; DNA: TGTGCCAGCAGCTTAGGATCCCCGCTCACTGGAAACACCATATATTTT; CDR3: CASSLGSPLTGNTIYF
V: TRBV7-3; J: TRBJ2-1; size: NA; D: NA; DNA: TGTGCCAGCAGCTTAGGTGTGCTAGGGGAGCAGTTCTTC; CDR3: CASSLGVLGEQFF
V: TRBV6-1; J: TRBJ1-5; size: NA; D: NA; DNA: TGTGCCAGCAGTGACGATCAGCCCCAGCATTTT; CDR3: CASSDDQPQHF
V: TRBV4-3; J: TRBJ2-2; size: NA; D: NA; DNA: TGCGCCAGCAGCCAAGATGTTGGGGGAGTCCGGGAGCTGTTTTTT; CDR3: CASSQDVGGVRELFF
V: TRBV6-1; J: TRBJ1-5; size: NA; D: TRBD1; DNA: TGTGCCAGCAGTGGAGGGGGCACGGGTCAGCCCCAGCATTTT; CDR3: CASSGGGTGQPQHF
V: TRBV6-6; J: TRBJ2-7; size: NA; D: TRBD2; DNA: TGTGCCAGCATCAGTGGTAGCGGGGGTCCCTCTTACGAGCAGTACTTC; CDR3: CASISGSGGPSYEQYF
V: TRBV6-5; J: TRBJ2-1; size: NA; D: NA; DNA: TGTGCCAGCAGTTACTCGGCGTCAAATGAGCAGTTCTTC; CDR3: CASSYSASNEQFF
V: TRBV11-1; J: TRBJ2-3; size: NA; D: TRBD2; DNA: TGTGCCAGCAGCTTGATTGCCCGAGCGGGGAGCACAGATACGCAGTATTTT; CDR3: CASSLIARAGSTDTQYF
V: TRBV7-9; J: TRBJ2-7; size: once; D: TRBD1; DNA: TGTGCCAGCAGCTCCACCACAGGGGTTGGCTCCTACGAGCAGTACTTC; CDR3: CASSSTTGVGSYEQYF
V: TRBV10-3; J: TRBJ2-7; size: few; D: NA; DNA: TGTGCCATCAGTCTCGGGTACGAGCAGTACTTC; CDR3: CAISLGYEQYF
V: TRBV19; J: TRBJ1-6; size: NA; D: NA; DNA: TGTGCCAGTTCACTGGGTGGTTCACCCCTCCACTTT; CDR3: CASSLGGSPLHF
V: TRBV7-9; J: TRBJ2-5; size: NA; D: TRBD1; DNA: TGTGCCAGCAGCCGGGACAGGGGAGAGACCCAGTACTTC; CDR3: CASSRDRGETQYF
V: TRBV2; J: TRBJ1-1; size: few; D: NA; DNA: TGTGCCAGCAGTGAGAACACTGAAGCTTTCTTT; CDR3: CASSENTEAFF
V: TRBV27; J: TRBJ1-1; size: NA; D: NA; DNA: TGTGCCAGCAGTGACCCGGGACCGAACACTGAAGCTTTCTTT; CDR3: CASSDPGPNTEAFF
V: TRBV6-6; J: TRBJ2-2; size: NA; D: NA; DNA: TGTGCCAGCAGCAAGGGCCCAATAGGGGCCGGGGAGCTGTTTTTT; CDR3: CASSKGPIGAGELFF
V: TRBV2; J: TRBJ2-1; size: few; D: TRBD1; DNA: TGTGCCAGCAGCCACCGGGACAGCTCAAACAATGAGCAGTTCTTC; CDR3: CASSHRDSSNNEQFF
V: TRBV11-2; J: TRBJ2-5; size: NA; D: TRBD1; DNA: TGTGCCAGCAGCTTAGGGACAGGGGATAGTGAGACCCAGTACTTC; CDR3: CASSLGTGDSETQYF
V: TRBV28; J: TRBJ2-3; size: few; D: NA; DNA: TGTGCCAGCAGTTTAACGGCAGATACGCAGTATTTT; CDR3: CASSLTADTQYF
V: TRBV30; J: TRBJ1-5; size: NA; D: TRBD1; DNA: TGTGCCTGGAGTCAAGGGAATGGGGACAGACAGCATTTT; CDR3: CAWSQGNGDRQHF
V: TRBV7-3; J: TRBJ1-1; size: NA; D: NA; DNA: TGTGCCAGCAGCTTCCGGGGGGTACTGAACACTGAAGCTTTCTTT; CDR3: CASSFRGVLNTEAFF
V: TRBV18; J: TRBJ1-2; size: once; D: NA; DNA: TGTGCCAGCTCACCAGGCAGAGATAACTATGGCTACACCTTC; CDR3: CASSPGRDNYGYTF
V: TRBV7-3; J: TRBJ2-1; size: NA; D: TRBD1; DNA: TGTGCCAGCAGCTTAACAGGGGGGGGACAGGGACCCTACAATGAGCAGTTCTTC; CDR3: CASSLTGGGQGPYNEQFF
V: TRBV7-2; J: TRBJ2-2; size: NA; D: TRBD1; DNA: TGTGCCAGCAGCAAAATAGGGGGCGAGACCGGGGAGCTGTTTTTT; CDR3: CASSKIGGETGELFF
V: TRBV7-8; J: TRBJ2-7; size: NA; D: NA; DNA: TGTGCCAGCAGCTTAGCCTCAGGGAGCTACGAGCAGTACTTC; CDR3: CASSLASGSYEQYF
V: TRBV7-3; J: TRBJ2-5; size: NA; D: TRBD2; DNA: TGTGCCAGCAGTCCAACATCAAGCGGGGGCGGAAGGGAGACCCAGTACTTC; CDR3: CASSPTSSGGGRETQYF
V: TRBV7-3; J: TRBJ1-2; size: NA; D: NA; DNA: TGTGCCAGCAGCTTAAACCCCCCGGGACCTCAAGGCGGCTACACCTTC; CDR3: CASSLNPPGPQGGYTF
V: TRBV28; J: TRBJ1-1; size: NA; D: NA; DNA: TGTGCCAGCAGTCCCCTGGGTCCTCTCCTGAACACTGAAGCTTTCTTT; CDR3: CASSPLGPLLNTEAFF
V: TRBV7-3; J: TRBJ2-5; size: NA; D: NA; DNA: TGTGCCAGCAGCTTAACAGGGGGAAGGGGAGAGACCCAGTACTTC; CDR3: CASSLTGGRGETQYF
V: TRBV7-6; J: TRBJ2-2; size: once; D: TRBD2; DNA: TGTGCCAGCAGCTTAACGGGAGGACCCGTAGGAACCGGGGAGCTGTTTTTT; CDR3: CASSLTGGPVGTGELFF
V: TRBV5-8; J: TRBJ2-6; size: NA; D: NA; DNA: TGTGCCAGCAGCTTTTCGGGGGCTGGGGCCAACGTCCTGACTTTC; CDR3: CASSFSGAGANVLTF
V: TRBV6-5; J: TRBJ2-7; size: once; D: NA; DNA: TGTGCCAGCAGTCGGACGGAAGTCGACGAGCAGTACTTC; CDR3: CASSRTEVDEQYF
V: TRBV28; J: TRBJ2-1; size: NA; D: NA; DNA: TGTGCCAGCATGGGCTCACCAGGGAGCTCCTACAATGAGCAGTTCTTC; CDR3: CASMGSPGSSYNEQFF
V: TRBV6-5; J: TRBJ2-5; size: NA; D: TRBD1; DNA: TGTGCCAGCGGCGACAGGGGGCGAGGATTGGAGACCCAGTACTTC; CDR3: CASGDRGRGLETQYF
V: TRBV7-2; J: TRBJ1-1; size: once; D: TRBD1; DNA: TGTGCCAGCAGCAATTCACAGGGGTGGAGCACTGAAGCTTTCTTT; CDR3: CASSNSQGWSTEAFF
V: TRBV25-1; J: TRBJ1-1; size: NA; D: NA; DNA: TGTGCCAGCGACGAGGGCCTGAACACTGAAGCTTTCTTT; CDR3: CASDEGLNTEAFF
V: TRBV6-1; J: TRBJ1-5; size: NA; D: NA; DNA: TGTGCCAGCAGTATGGACACGGCCGACCAGCCCCAGCATTTT; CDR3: CASSMDTADQPQHF
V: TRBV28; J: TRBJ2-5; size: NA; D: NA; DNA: TGTGCCAGCAGTTTAAGACTCGTCCAGACCCAGTACTTC; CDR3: CASSLRLVQTQYF
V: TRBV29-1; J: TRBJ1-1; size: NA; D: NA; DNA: TGCAGCGTTGAAGGCACCGGCGGAGGGGCCACTGAAGCTTTCTTT; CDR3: CSVEGTGGGATEAFF
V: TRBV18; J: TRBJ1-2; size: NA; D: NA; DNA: TGTGCCAGCTCACCGGGACTCTATGGCTACACCTTC; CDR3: CASSPGLYGYTF
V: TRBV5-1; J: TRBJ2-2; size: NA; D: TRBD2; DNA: TGCGCCAGCAGTCGACAGGCCAGGACTAGCGGGAACACCGGGGAGCTGTTTTTT; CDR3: CASSRQARTSGNTGELFF
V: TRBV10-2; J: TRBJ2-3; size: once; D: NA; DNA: TGCGCCAGCAGTGGCGGCGATACGCAGTATTTT; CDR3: CASSGGDTQYF
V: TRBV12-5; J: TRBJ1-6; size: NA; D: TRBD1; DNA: TGTGCTAGTGGTTTGGCCAACAGGGGTTATAATTCACCCCTCCACTTT; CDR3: CASGLANRGYNSPLHF
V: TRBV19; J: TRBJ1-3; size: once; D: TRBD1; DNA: TGTGCCAGTAGTTCGACAGGGCGAAGAAACACCATATATTTT; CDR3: CASSSTGRRNTIYF
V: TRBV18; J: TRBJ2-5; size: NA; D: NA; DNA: TGTGCCAGCTCACCACTGACTGGACTTCAAGAGACCCAGTACTTC; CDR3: CASSPLTGLQETQYF
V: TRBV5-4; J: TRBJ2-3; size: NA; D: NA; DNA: TGTGCCAGCAGCTCCGACAGAGATCATACAGATACGCAGTATTTT; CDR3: CASSSDRDHTDTQYF
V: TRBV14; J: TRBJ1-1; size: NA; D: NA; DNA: TGTGCCAGCAGCCAGGGAGGGGTCGCTGCTTTCTTT; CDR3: CASSQGGVAAFF
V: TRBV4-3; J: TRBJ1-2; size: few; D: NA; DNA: TGCGCCAGCAGCCCTCGCTGGGTAGGGGACGACGGCTACACCTTC; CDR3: CASSPRWVGDDGYTF